The T cell receptor beta chain under discussion was sequenced for a study of blood T cell repertoires in COVID-19. V lost 5 bases, J lost 7 bases, and 1 base stayed unmatched. The CDR3 loop spans 14 amino acids. The germline gives CDR1 SEHNR, CDR2 FQNEAQ (reference sequence). Sequenced by immunoSEQ multiplex PCR; TCRdb stores in-frame clones only, minus some. Of around 300,000 clones listed, 88% were seen once; the top ten hold 2.5% to 3%. Sample: PBMCs or T cells enriched from blood (not recorded which). J is TRBJ1-6 and V is TRBV7-9, with 11 nucleotides matching TRBD1. The clonotype comes from a woman aged 45-60 years who had recovered from COVID-19. CDR3 nucleotides: TGTGCCAGCAGCGGGACAGGGGGAAATTCACCCCTCCACTTT. Its protein is CASSGTGGNSPLHF.